The clone carrying this TCR beta chain showed up many times. The target antigen is unknown. Between the trimmed V and J ends, which lost 5 bases and 4 bases, there was a span of 15 bases. This CDR3 region has 16 residues. The data originate from a study of human T cells and chemical hapten exposure. Across the whole study: Epicutaneous patch tests delivered 0.01% DPC to the upper back, with evaluation at 6 days. Patients were mainly female, each with alopecia areata, totalis or universalis. General study results and limits: Patch test score showed a positive correlation with PT1 expanded TCR counts. Following DPC sensitization, TCRs present above 1 in 1000 frequency showed no change.

Sample time point: patch test 2, 6 weeks after DPC sensitization. As for treatment: therapeutic diphenylcyclopropenone sensitization with weekly scalp DPC. Via MiXCR, TCRdb re-called the RACE reads, giving one row per CDR3 protein. This sample has 330,000 or so distinct CDR3 sequences; roughly 6% occur once, and the top ten carry under 7%. The sequence derives from a woman aged 18-29 years with alopecia areata. Some clones in this sample may be carry-over from other donors' samples. This sequence joins TRBV12-3 or TRBV12-4 and TRBJ1-6; D gene uncertain. Here the sequenced sample was whole blood, taken in connection with sensitization to the hapten diphenylcyclopropenone (DPC). CDR3 in amino acids: CASSPPGNFYNSPLHF. The CDR3 DNA reads as TGTGCCAGCAGTCCACCAGGAAACTTTTATAATTCACCCCTCCACTTT.